One sample yielded the 2 T cell receptor beta chains listed below, sequenced in a study of shared clonotypes between healthy human individuals. Measured with immunoSEQ multiplex PCR; TCRdb has only the in-frame clones, and not every one. The sample shows more than 500,000 clones, around 95% of them seen only once. Terminally differentiated effector memory CD45RA+ cells were excluded by CCR7 positive selection of CD45RO-negative cells. The material sequenced was naive CD8+ T cells sorted from blood. All receptors come from a woman aged 25 to 45 in good health.

The CDR3 bases are TGCGCCAGCAGTATACAGCTGAACACTGAAGCTTTCTTT. Translated, it gives CASSIQLNTEAFF. This sequence joins TRBV10-2 and TRBJ1-1; D not resolved. Trimming left V 5 bases short and J 0 bases short, with 7 bases between. The CDR3 consists of 13 residues. Per germline, CDR1 WSHSY and CDR2 SAAADI.

The CDR3 loop is CASSFYRSGAITYEQYF. The CDR3 nucleotides read TGTGCCAGCAGCTTTTACCGATCAGGGGCGATAACCTACGAGCAGTACTTC. The chain combines TRBV7-3 with TRBJ2-7, with D possibly TRBD1 on 6 matching bases. The V gene lost 3 bases and the J gene lost 2 bases, with 20 bases spanning the gap. Germline CDR1 SGHTA, CDR2 FQGTGA. The CDR3 is 17 amino acids.